This T cell receptor (beta chain) was sequenced for a study of cytomegalovirus exposure and HLA in healthy donors. Researchers ran the PCR with 60 Vbeta and 13 Jbeta primers. Here immunoSEQ multiplex PCR was the method, and the copy in TCRdb shows in-frame clones only, minus some. The sample yields tens of thousands of clones, around 60% seen once. There are 20 residues in the CDR3. V shed 3 bases, J shed 1 base, and the junction held 15 bases outside the gene matches. Germline values: CDR1 LNHNV, CDR2 YYDKDF (reference sequence). This clone was picked up one time. The V call is TRBV15, the J call TRBJ1-5; TRBD1 matches at 10 bases. The specimen sequenced was PBMCs. The receptor was isolated from a human donor in good health. The CDR3 nucleotides are TGTGCCACCAGCAGCAAGATACCGGGACAGGGGTCTGGGAGCAATCAGCCCCAGCATTTT. Its translation is CATSSKIPGQGSGSNQPQHF.